The present T cell receptor beta chain was sequenced within a study of T cell repertoires in cytomegalovirus infection. MiXCR, applied by TCRdb to the reads, yields one record per CDR3 protein. The data show around 750,000 distinct CDR3 sequences, with less than 35% seen just once and 9.5% to 15% held by the top ten. CDR3 size: 16 residues. Germline CDR1 is SGHVT and CDR2 is SQSDAQ. Trimming pared 2 bases from V and 5 bases from J, leaving 16 bases between. This clonotype showed up many times. Its antigen is not identified. Findings and limits, study-wide: Cumulative frequency (of public TCR beta family members) identified carriers of CMV plus the relevant HLA. HLA-C-restricted CMV-specific TCR beta clonotypes prevailed in the ex vivo response.

The chain joins TRBV7-4 to TRBJ2-1, with TRBD2 as a possible D gene (6 bases). The clonotype was recovered from a human donor in good health (CMV status not recorded). Some clones in this sample may be carry-over from other donors' samples. Sequenced here: cultured CD8+ T cells from PBMCs, sampled from culture after CMV antigen stimulation. CDR3 DNA: TGTGCCAGCAGCTTACCGCCTAGGGAGGCGGACAATGAGCAGTTCTTC. The encoded protein is CASSLPPREADNEQFF.